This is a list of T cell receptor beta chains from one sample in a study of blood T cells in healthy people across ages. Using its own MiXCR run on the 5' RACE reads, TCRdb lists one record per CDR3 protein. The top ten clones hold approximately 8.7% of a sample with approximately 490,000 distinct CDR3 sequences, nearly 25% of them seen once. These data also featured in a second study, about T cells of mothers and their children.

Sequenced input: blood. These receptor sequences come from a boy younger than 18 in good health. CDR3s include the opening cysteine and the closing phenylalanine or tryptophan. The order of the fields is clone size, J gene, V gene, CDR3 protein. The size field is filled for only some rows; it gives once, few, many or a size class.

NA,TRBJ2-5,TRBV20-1,CSAGGLATLQYF
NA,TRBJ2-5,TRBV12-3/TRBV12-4,CASSPPGPETQYF
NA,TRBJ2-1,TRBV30,CAWRTGLAYNEQFF
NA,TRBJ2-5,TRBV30,CAWSGGLAGVAGTQYF
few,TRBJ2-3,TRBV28,CASRPWLRDTYTDTQYF
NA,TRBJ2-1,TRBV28,CASHSRLAGDYNEQFF
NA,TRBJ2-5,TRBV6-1,CASTERGTQETQYF
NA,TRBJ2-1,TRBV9,CASSAGTSGTLSYNEQFF
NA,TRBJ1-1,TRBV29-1,CSVVGAYPNTEAFF
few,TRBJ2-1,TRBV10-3,CAIREDSNEQFF
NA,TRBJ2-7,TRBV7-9,CASSLAGEDYEQYF
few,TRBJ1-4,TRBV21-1,CACSNPQGFVEKLFF
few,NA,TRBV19,CASSRLAGANEQFF
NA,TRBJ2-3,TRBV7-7,CASSPTRTSTDTHYF
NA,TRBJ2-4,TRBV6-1,CASSVGTTKNIQYF
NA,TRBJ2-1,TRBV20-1,CSARKAETYNEQFF
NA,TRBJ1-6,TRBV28,CASRPGGNNSPLHF
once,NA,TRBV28,CASREATNEQFF
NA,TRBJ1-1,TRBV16,CASSSYRGLNTEAFF
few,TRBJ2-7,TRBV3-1,CASSTGTSGRAPYEQYF
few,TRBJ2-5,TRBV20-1,CSARPNGVLGETQYF
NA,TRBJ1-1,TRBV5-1,CASSLGAEGNTEAFF
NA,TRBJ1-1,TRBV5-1,CASSLGQGAGTEAFF
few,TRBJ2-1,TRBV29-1,CSVAGRSYNEQFF